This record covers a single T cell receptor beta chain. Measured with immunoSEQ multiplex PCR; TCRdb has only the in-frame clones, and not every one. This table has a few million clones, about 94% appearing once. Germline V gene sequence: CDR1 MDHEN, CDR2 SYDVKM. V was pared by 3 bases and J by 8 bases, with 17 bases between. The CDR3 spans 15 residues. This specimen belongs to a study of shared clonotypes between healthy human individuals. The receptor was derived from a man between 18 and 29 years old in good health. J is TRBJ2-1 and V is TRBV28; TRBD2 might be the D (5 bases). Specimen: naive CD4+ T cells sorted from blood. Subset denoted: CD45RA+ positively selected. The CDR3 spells CASSFGGFGRDEQFF. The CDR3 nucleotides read TGTGCCAGCAGTTTTGGAGGTTTTGGTAGGGATGAGCAGTTCTTC.